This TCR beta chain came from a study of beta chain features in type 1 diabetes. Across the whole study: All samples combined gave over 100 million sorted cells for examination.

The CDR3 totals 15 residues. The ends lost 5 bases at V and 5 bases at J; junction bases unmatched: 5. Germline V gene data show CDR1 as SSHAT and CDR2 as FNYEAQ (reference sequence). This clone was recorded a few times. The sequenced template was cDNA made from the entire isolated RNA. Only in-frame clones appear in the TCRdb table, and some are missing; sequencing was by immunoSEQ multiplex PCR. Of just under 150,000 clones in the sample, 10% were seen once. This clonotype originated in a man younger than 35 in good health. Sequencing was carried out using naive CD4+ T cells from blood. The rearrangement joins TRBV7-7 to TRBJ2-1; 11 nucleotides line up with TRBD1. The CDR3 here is CASSPGQGAHNEQFF. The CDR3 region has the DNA TGTGCCAGCAGCCCTGGACAGGGGGCTCACAATGAGCAGTTCTTC.